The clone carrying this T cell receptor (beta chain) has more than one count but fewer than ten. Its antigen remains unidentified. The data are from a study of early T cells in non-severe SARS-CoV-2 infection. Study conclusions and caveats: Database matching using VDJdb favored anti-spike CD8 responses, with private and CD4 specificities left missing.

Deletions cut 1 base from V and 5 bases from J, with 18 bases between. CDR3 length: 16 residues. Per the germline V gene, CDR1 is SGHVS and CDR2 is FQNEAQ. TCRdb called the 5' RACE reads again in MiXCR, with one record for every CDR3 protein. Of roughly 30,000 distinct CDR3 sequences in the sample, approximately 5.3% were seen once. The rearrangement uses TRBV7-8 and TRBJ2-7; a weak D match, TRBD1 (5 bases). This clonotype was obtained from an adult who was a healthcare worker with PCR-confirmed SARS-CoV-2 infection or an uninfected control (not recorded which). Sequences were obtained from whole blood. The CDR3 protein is CASSLGVGLNGHEQYF. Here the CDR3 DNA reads TGTGCCAGCAGCTTAGGGGTGGGGCTAAACGGCCACGAGCAGTACTTC.